Below are 4 T cell receptor beta chains sequenced from a single sample in a study of blood T cell repertoires in COVID-19. Here immunoSEQ multiplex PCR was the method, and the copy in TCRdb shows in-frame clones only, minus some. Of 140,000 or so clones listed, approximately 88% were seen once; the top ten hold approximately 1.5%. Sequencing was carried out using peripheral blood. The receptors come from a woman between 45 and 65 years old with acute or convalescent COVID-19.

With regard to this clone: The same CDR3 arises from other DNA sequences in this sample as well. This chain joins TRBV21-1 and TRBJ2-4; the table's D call of TRBD2 was not tested on the DNA. TRBV21-1 is a recognized pseudogene. The CDR3 loop spans 20 amino acids. CDR3 amino acids: CASSSLGSERGGPFGSIQYF. In DNA, the CDR3 is TGTGCCAGCAGTTCTCTGGGGTCCGAGCGGGGGGGTCCCTTCGGGAGCATTCAGTACTTC.

CDR3 sequence reads: CASSQDRDSPLHF. The DNA of the CDR3 is TGCGCCAGCAGCCAAGATCGTGATTCACCCCTCCACTTT. This chain links TRBV4-1 with TRBJ1-6, with D hard to call. The ends were cut back, 0 bases at V and 8 bases at J, with 5 bases in the middle. The V gene's germline CDR1 is MGHRA and CDR2 YSYEKL. This CDR3 region has 13 residues.

The chain has TRBV14 and TRBJ1-3; 8 nucleotides line up with TRBD1. V was pared by 6 bases and J by 4 bases, with 11 bases of the junction left unmatched. The germline V gene has CDR1 SGHDN and CDR2 FVKESK. CDR3 length equals 16 residues. The CDR3 coding sequence is TGTGCCAGCAGTTCCTGGCAGGGGGCTTACGGAAACACCATATATTTT. Translating it yields CASSSWQGAYGNTIYF. The full variable domain, rest sourced from reference TRBV14 and TRBJ1-3, is EAGVTQFPSHSVIEKGQTVTLRCDPISGHDNLYWYRRVMGKEIKFLLHFVKESKQDESGMPNNRFLAERTGGTYSTLKVQPAELEDSGVYFCASSSWQGAYGNTIYFGEGSWLTVV.

CDR3 sequence: CASSLVISFEAFF. CDR3 in DNA: TGTGCCAGCAGCTTAGTTATTTCTTTTGAAGCTTTCTTT. The chain joins TRBV7-9 to TRBJ1-1; D is uncertain. Trimming took 1 base from V and 7 from J, leaving 10 bases between them. CDR1 and CDR2 (germline): SEHNR, FQNEAQ (reference sequence). This CDR3 region has 13 residues.